The text below deals with one T cell receptor (beta chain). Antigen specificity is unknown. This record belongs to a study of long-term antiretroviral therapy in people with HIV. Study results and caveats: Post-ART, diversity grew, though it stayed under transplant donor control levels.

The assay, immunoSEQ v3.0, was run at survey level. Sequencing was performed with immunoSEQ multiplex PCR; in TCRdb, only in-frame clones are kept and a portion is missing. The sample carries 35,000 or so clones, 75% to 90% recorded once. Two or more post-ART PBMC samples, plus at least one pre-ART sample, were available for each donor. V lost 8 bases and J lost 1; bases outside the gene matches: 6. This CDR3 comprises 15 residues. CDR1 and CDR2 (germline): LNHDA, SQIVND (reference sequence). Here the sequenced sample was unsorted PBMCs, taken 2.2 years after starting antiretroviral therapy. The TCR was taken from a man between 18 and 35 years old with HIV. The V call is TRBV19, the J call TRBJ2-1; 9 nucleotides agree with TRBD2. CDR3 protein: CASAWAGGSYNEQFF. CDR3 DNA: TGTGCCAGTGCTTGGGCGGGAGGGTCCTACAATGAGCAGTTCTTC. Full variable domain (outside the CDR3, taken from reference TRBV19 and TRBJ2-1): DGGITQSPKYLFRKEGQNVTLSCEQNLNHDAMYWYRQDPGQGLRLIYYSQIVNDFQKGDIAEGYSVSREKKESFPLTVTSAQKNPTAFYLCASAWAGGSYNEQFFGPGTRLTVL.